The TCR beta chain under discussion was sequenced for a study of shared clonotypes between healthy human individuals. Study-level information: Ranging from 18 to 49 in age, donors were two women and a few men.

At a deep level, the assay was run. Clones were sequenced by immunoSEQ multiplex PCR, and TCRdb holds only the in-frame ones, with some missing. The sample records millions of clones, 85% to 95% being singletons. CDR1 and CDR2 from the germline V gene are MNHNS and SASEGT. This CDR3 comprises 11 residues. V lost 9 bases to trimming and J lost 6 bases; unmatched junction nucleotides: 4. CD8 cells classed as naive were CD45RO-negative and positively selected for CCR7, excluding terminally differentiated effector memory CD45RA+ cells. This clone was observed a handful of times. Source material: naive CD8+ T cells from PBMCs. The J gene is TRBJ1-1, the V gene TRBV6-1; 7 bases line up with TRBD1. This receptor was taken from a man between 18 and 29 years old in good health. Some clones in this sample may be carry-over from other donors' samples. CDR3: CASRQGPEAFF. The DNA of the CDR3 is TGTGCCAGTAGACAGGGCCCTGAAGCTTTCTTT.